The next 19 T cell receptor beta chains were all read from a single sample in a study of shared clonotypes between healthy human individuals. TCRdb's copy holds only in-frame clones and misses some; the assay was immunoSEQ multiplex PCR. The sample carries about 990,000 clones, approximately 80% recorded once. Sequenced material: memory CD4+ T cells from PBMCs. Described subset: CD45RA-negative fraction. The receptors were sampled from a man aged 18-30 years in good health. Some clones in this sample may be carry-over from other donors' samples.

The gene calls are TRBV6-5 and TRBJ2-5; tentative D call: TRBD2 (5 bases). Gene TRBJ2-7 matches the end of the DNA better, so the J call may be wrong. This CDR3 is 14 amino acids long. Germline V gene sequence: CDR1 MNHEY, CDR2 SVGAGI. This CDR3 is CASSYSRDSYEQYF. In DNA form, the CDR3 reads TGTGCCAGCAGTTACTCGAGGGACTCCTACGAGCAGTACTTC.

This clone was picked up many times. The genes are TRBV2 and TRBJ2-3; D unclear. Trimming stripped 4 bases from V and 0 bases from J, with 8 bases between. The CDR3 consists of 14 residues. Per the germline V gene, CDR1 is SNHLY and CDR2 is FYNNEI. CDR3: CASSVRVSTDTQYF. CDR3 DNA sequence: TGTGCCAGCAGTGTTCGGGTTAGCACAGATACGCAGTATTTT.

The chain recombines TRBV27 with TRBJ2-1; TRBD1 agrees at 7 bases. The CDR3 sequence is 12 residues long. V lost 2 bases, J lost 11 bases, and 3 bases stayed unmatched. The germline CDR1 and CDR2 sequences are MNHEY and SMNVEV (reference sequence). CDR3 amino acids: CASSLRQGKQFF. The CDR3 nucleotides read TGTGCCAGCAGTTTACGACAGGGTAAGCAGTTCTTC.

The chain is built from TRBV5-6 and TRBJ2-5, with 7 bases matching TRBD1. Germline CDR1 is SGHDT and CDR2 is YYEEEE. The trim removed 4 bases at V and 4 bases at J, leaving 4 bases unmatched. The CDR3 is made up of 13 amino acids. CDR3 in amino acids: CASSDRVGETQYF. For the CDR3, the DNA is TGTGCCAGCAGCGACAGGGTTGGAGAGACCCAGTACTTC.

This chain joins TRBV5-4 and TRBJ1-2; D is ambiguous. The ends were cut back, 0 bases at V and 4 bases at J, with 4 bases in the middle. Looked up from germline, CDR1 is SGHNT and CDR2 is YYREEE (reference sequence). This CDR3 has 12 residues. The CDR3 loop is CASSLGSYGYTF. CDR3 in DNA: TGTGCCAGCAGCTTGGGAAGCTATGGCTACACCTTC.

A note on this clone: The junction differs from germline at one of its ends, possibly a read error. The sample has other DNA sequences that encode this CDR3 too. This sequence joins TRBV18 and TRBJ2-5; no reliable D call. CDR1 and CDR2 from the germline V gene are KGHSH and LQKENI. The CDR3 is 14 amino acids. The CDR3 sequence is CASSRNYLQETQYF. The CDR3, as DNA: TGTGCCAGCTCCCGAAATTACTTACAAGAGACTCAGTACTTC.

The chain couples TRBV27 to TRBJ1-6; no clear D gene. The length of the CDR3 is 14 residues. The V end lost 6 bases, the J end lost 7 bases, and 13 bases lay between the germline ends. Germline loops: CDR1 MNHEY, CDR2 SMNVEV (reference sequence). The CDR3 nucleotides read TGTGCCAGCAGCCTGGACCGAAACAATTCACCCCTCCACTTT. Protein sequence: CASSLDRNNSPLHF.

With regard to this clone: Being one base from a much bigger clone, this may be a read error. The chain joins TRBV7-2 to TRBJ2-7; the D gene is possibly TRBD2 (6 bases). Germline V gives CDR1 SGHTA, CDR2 FQGNSA. The germline V and J ends were trimmed by 2 bases and 5 bases, with 10 bases remaining between them. The CDR3 loop spans 13 amino acids. The CDR3 DNA follows: TGTGCCAGCAGCTTAATGGAGGGCCACGAGCAGTACTTC. It codes for CASSLMEGHEQYF.

This clone showed up just a few times. The chain joins TRBV10-3 to TRBJ1-1; a possible D gene is TRBD1 (5 bases). CDR1 is ENHRY and CDR2 is SYGVKD in the germline V gene. CDR3 length: 15 amino acids. Trimming left V 0 bases short and J 3 bases short, with 11 bases between. Written as DNA, the CDR3 is TGTGCCATCAGTGAGTCCGGGGGGTCGGACACTGAAGCTTTCTTT. The encoded protein is CAISESGGSDTEAFF.

The chain couples TRBV27 to TRBJ2-7; 13 bases are a match to TRBD2. This CDR3 has 14 amino acids. V trimming: 6 bases; J trimming: 4 bases; junction bases outside the gene matches: 3. Germline V lookup: CDR1 MNHEY, CDR2 SMNVEV (reference sequence). Written as DNA, the CDR3 is TGTGCCAGCAGGAGACTAGCGGGAGGTTACGAGCAGTACTTC. It yields the protein CASRRLAGGYEQYF.

The chain is built from TRBV7-2 and TRBJ2-3, with D possibly being TRBD1 or TRBD2 (5 bases each). CDR1 SGHTA and CDR2 FQGNSA come from the germline V gene. The CDR3 covers 16 residues. V was cut by 2 bases and J by 0 bases, with 12 bases left in between. The CDR3 reads CASSLRGAISTDTQYF. CDR3 bases: TGTGCCAGCAGCTTAAGAGGGGCCATAAGCACAGATACGCAGTATTTT.

The chain combines TRBV10-2 with TRBJ1-2, with 12 bases that match TRBD1. In germline, CDR1 is WSHSY, CDR2 SAAADI. Trimming cost V 4 bases and J 8 bases; bases outside gene matches: 5. CDR3 length: 14 amino acids. CDR3 residues: CASSGDRGREGYTF. The CDR3 nucleotides are TGCGCCAGCAGTGGGGACAGGGGGCGAGAAGGCTACACCTTC.

Regarding this clone: This probably arose from a read error, given a far larger clone one base away. This chain links TRBV30 with TRBJ2-3, with D unclear. Germline V gives CDR1 GTSNPN, CDR2 SVGIG (reference sequence). The CDR3 has 14 amino acids. V gave up 3 bases and J gave up 2 bases, with 12 bases separating them. In DNA form, the CDR3 reads TGTGCCTGGAGGCGGAGTTGGGACACAGATACGCAGTATTTT. Translating gives CAWRRSWDTDTQYF. Full variable domain (missing parts from reference TRBV30 and TRBJ2-3): SQTIHQWPATLVQPVGSPLSLECTVEGTSNPNLYWYRQAAGRGLQLLFYSVGIGQISSEVPQNLSASRPQDRQFILSSKKLLLSDSGFYLCAWRRSWDTDTQYFGPGTRLTVL.

Comments on this clone: Within the sample, other DNA sequences also encode this same CDR3. V gene TRBV6-6 combines with J gene TRBJ2-7, with D perhaps matching TRBD1 (6 bases). The length of the CDR3 is 14 residues. V lost 0 bases and J 1 base, leaving 7 bases between the germline ends. From germline, CDR1 is MNHNY and CDR2 SVGAGI (reference sequence). CDR3 DNA sequence: TGTGCCAGCAGTTACTCACAGGGATCCTACGAGCAGTACTTC. Protein sequence: CASSYSQGSYEQYF.

This clone was seen a few times. This sequence joins TRBV7-9 and TRBJ2-7; 8 positions agree with TRBD2. J lost 2 bases, V lost 3 bases, and 18 bases had no gene match. The germline CDR1 and CDR2 sequences are SEHNR and FQNEAQ (reference sequence). This CDR3 comprises 19 residues. The CDR3 loop reads CASSFHGLKHREGTYEQYF. The CDR3 coding sequence is TGTGCCAGCAGCTTCCATGGGTTAAAACACCGGGAGGGCACCTACGAGCAGTACTTC.

CDR3 region: CASGLAGTNEQYF. The CDR3 DNA reads TGTGCCAGCGGACTAGCGGGAACGAACGAGCAGTACTTC. The chain joins TRBV10-3 to TRBJ2-7; 12 positions match TRBD2. The trim removed 10 bases at V and 5 bases at J, leaving 6 bases unmatched. Germline CDR1 ENHRY, CDR2 SYGVKD. The CDR3 is 13 amino acids.

The genes are TRBV19 and TRBJ2-6, with unresolved D. Trimming pared 1 base from V and 2 bases from J, leaving 6 bases between. The CDR3 length is 15 residues. Germline values: CDR1 LNHDA, CDR2 SQIVND (reference sequence). DNA for the CDR3: TGTGCCAGTAGTATAGTGCAGGCTGGGGCCAACGTCCTGACTTTC. It is translated as CASSIVQAGANVLTF. Full variable domain (rest looked up from reference TRBV19 and TRBJ2-6): DGGITQSPKYLFRKEGQNVTLSCEQNLNHDAMYWYRQDPGQGLRLIYYSQIVNDFQKGDIAEGYSVSREKKESFPLTVTSAQKNPTAFYLCASSIVQAGANVLTFGAGSRLTVL.

Comments on this clone: With a far larger clone one base away, a read error is the likely cause. The rearrangement uses TRBV6-4 and TRBJ2-2; D unclear. V lost 6 bases and J 0 bases, leaving 2 bases between the germline ends. The germline CDR1 and CDR2 sequences are MRHNA and SNTAGT. CDR3 length equals 12 residues. The CDR3 DNA reads TGTGCCAGCAGCTCGAACACCGGGGAGCTGTTTTTT. This encodes CASSSNTGELFF.

The chain joins TRBV25-1 to TRBJ1-1; 9 bases are shared with TRBD1. Germline V gene sequence: CDR1 MGHDK, CDR2 SYGVNS. CDR3 length: 15 residues. V lost 5 bases, J lost 1 base, and 5 bases stayed unmatched. CDR3 coding DNA: TGTGCCAGCAGTAGTCCGGGACAGGGGAACACTGAAGCTTTCTTT. Encoded protein: CASSSPGQGNTEAFF.